Included here is one T cell receptor (beta chain) sequence, with context. The data were taken from a study of blood T cell repertoires in COVID-19. Study overall: The cDNA or gDNA used as material had been derived from T cells, B-cell-depleted T cells, or PBMCs.

Profiled with immunoSEQ multiplex PCR; TCRdb holds only in-frame clones, not every one. The sample shows 310,000 or so clones, approximately 90% of them seen only once. CDR3 length equals 12 residues. CDR1 is SGHVS, CDR2 FQNEAQ, per germline. Trimming took 5 bases from V and 5 from J, leaving 9 bases between them. The age range of participants was about 18 to 89 years, with residence in around 22 US areas. Participant reports of clinical history set cohort assignment. V and J are TRBV7-8 and TRBJ2-5; D may be TRBD1 (6 bases). Source material: PBMCs or T cells enriched from blood (not recorded which). This sequence originates from a woman younger than 45 who had recovered from COVID-19. The CDR3 DNA follows: TGTGCCAGCAGCCAGGGGCACGAGACCCAGTACTTC. Its translation: CASSQGHETQYF.